The clone carrying this T cell receptor (beta chain) is termed medium-sized. Its specificity is not known. This entry belongs to a study of spatial heterogeneity in lung cancer. Study-wide background: Across tumor regions, counts of TCR transcripts showed a strong correlation with a T cell module score derived from matched bulk RNA-seq.

Time point indicated: sample taken at primary tumor resection. Frozen PBMC, nontumor lung or tumor provided whole RNA, which was sequenced unsorted. Regarding the study as a whole: Tumoral mutation counts were tracked by counts of expanded intratumoral alpha and beta TCRs.

The ends were cut back, 6 bases at V and 2 bases at J, with 14 bases in the middle. Germline CDR1 DFQATT, CDR2 SNEGSKA (reference sequence). There are 13 residues in the CDR3. Unique molecular identifiers tagged every individual TCR cDNA molecule. TCRdb independently ran MiXCR on the 5' RACE reads; one entry per CDR3 protein. Of some 1,900 distinct CDR3 sequences in the sample, 0.95% to 1.4% are singletons; the top ten hold 21%. The input for sequencing was lung tumor tissue, taken at surgery. The rearrangement links TRBV20-1 to TRBJ2-7; D not certain. This clonotype originated in a male donor with early-stage non-small cell lung cancer. The CDR3 DNA is TGCAGTGCGCCGTCGGGCTCCACCTACGAGCAGTACTTC. Translation gives CSAPSGSTYEQYF.